This T cell receptor (beta chain) was observed in a study of beta chain features in type 1 diabetes. Study in general: Patients shared similar age, gender and cell yields with healthy donors. Study findings and constraints: Across all four CD4+ subsets, people with type 1 diabetes showed modestly shorter TCRB CDR3s. Naive, central memory and Treg TCRB repertoires seemed to resemble each other more closely in patients than they did in healthy donors.

CD4+ naive, central memory, regulatory and stem cell-like memory subsets were isolated by sorting on CD45RO/CCR7/CD25/CD127/CD95/CD27. TCRB transcripts that were expressed got sequenced, as all of the isolated RNA had been reverse transcribed. The protocol was immunoSEQ multiplex PCR, while the TCRdb copy is restricted to in-frame clones and leaves out a portion. Seen here are a few hundred thousand clones, around 10% observed once, and the top ten hold about 0.6%. Notes on this clone: The antigen is not known.

The sequencing input was central memory CD4+ T cells from blood. The receptor's source is a man aged 25 to 40 with type 1 diabetes.

The CDR3: CASSLRPRGYEQYF. For the CDR3, the DNA is TGTGCCAGCAGTTTACGGCCCAGGGGTTACGAGCAGTACTTC. The V gene is TRBV27, the J gene TRBJ2-7; tentatively, D is TRBD1 (6 bases). Looked up from germline, CDR1 is MNHEY and CDR2 is SMNVEV (reference sequence). The CDR3 covers 14 residues. V lost 2 bases and J lost 4, with 12 bases in between.